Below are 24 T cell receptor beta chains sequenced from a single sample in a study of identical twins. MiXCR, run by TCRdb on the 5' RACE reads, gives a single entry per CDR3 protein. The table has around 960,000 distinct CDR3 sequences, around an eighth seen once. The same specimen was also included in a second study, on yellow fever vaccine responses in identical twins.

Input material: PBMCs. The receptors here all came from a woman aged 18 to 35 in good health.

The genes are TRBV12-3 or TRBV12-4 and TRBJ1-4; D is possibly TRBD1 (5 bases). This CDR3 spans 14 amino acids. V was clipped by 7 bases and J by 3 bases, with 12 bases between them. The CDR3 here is CASMAGTPNEKLFF. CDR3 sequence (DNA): TGTGCCAGCATGGCCGGGACTCCTAATGAAAAACTGTTTTTT.

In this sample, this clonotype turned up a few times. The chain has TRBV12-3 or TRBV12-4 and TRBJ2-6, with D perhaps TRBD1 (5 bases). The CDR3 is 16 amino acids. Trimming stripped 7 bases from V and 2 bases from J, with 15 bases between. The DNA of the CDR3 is TGTGCCAGCATATTGGTGGACAACCCTGGGGCCAACGTCCTGACTTTC. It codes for CASILVDNPGANVLTF.

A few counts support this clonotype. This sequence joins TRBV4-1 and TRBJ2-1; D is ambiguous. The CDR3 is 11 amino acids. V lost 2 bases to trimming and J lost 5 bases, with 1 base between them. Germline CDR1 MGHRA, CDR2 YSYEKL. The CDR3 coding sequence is TGCGCCAGCAGCCAACACAATGAGCAGTTCTTC. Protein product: CASSQHNEQFF.

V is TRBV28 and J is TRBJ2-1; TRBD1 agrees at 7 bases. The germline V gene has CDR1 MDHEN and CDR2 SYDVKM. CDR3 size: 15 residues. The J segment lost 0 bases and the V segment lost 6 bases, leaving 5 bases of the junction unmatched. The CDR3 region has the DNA TGTGCCAGCAGAAAGGGACAGATCTCCTACAATGAGCAGTTCTTC. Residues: CASRKGQISYNEQFF.

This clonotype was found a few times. The CDR3 DNA reads as TGTGCCAGCAGGGGGCGCGAGCGGGAGACCCGATACAATGAGCAGTTCTTC. Protein product: CASRGRERETRYNEQFF. The V gene is TRBV21-1, the J gene TRBJ2-1; no check of the table's D call, TRBD2, against the DNA was made. TRBV21-1 is flagged as a pseudogene. This CDR3 has 17 residues.

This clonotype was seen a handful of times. CDR3 region: CAIHPAHPYEQYF. CDR3 DNA sequence: TGTGCCATCCACCCGGCGCATCCCTACGAGCAGTACTTC. This chain joins TRBV28 and TRBJ2-7; the D is unclear. Germline V lookup: CDR1 MDHEN, CDR2 SYDVKM. The V end was cut by 10 bases, the J end by 2 bases, with 15 bases between. The CDR3 consists of 13 residues.

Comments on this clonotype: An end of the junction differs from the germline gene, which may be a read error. DNA of the CDR3: TGTGGCAGCACTAGGACCTACAATGAGCAGTTCTTC. Its translation is CGSTRTYNEQFF. V usage is TRBV2 and J usage is TRBJ2-1; the D gene is possibly TRBD2 (5 bases). This CDR3 region has 12 residues. Germline values: CDR1 SNHLY, CDR2 FYNNEI.

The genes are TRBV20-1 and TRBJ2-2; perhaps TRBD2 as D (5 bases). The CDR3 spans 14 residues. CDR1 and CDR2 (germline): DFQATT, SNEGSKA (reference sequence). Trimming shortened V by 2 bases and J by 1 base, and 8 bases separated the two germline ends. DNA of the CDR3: TGCAGTGCTAGACGGGGTATGAACACCGGGGAGCTGTTTTTT. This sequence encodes CSARRGMNTGELFF.

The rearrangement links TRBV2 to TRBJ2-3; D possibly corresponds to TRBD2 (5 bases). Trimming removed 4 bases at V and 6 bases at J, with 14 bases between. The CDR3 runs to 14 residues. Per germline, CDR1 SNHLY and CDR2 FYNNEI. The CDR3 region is CASSGPGGLDTQYF. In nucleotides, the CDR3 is TGTGCCAGCAGTGGCCCCGGAGGCTTGGATACGCAGTATTTT.

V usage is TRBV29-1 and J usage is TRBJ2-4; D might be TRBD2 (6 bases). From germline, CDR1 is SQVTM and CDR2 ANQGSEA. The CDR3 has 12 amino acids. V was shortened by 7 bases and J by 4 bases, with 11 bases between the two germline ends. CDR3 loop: CSATGDKNIQYF. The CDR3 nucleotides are TGCAGCGCCACGGGGGATAAAAACATTCAGTACTTC.

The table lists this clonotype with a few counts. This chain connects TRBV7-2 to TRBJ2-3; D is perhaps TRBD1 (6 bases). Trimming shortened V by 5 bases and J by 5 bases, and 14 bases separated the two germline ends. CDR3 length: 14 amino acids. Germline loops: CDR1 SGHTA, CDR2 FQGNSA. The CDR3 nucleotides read TGTGCCAGCAGCCCTAGCACAGGGATAGATACGCAGTATTTT. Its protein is CASSPSTGIDTQYF.

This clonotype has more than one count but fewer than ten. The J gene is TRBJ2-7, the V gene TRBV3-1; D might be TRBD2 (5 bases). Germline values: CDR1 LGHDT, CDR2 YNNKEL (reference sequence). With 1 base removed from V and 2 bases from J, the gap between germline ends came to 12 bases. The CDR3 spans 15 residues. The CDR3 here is CASSQATTWAYEQYF. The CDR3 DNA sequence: TGTGCCAGCAGCCAAGCGACTACATGGGCCTACGAGCAGTACTTC.

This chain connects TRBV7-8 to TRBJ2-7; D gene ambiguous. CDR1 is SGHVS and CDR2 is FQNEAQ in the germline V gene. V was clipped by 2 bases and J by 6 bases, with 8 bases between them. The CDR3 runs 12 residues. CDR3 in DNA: TGTGCCAGCAGCTTATACTTTGGCGAGCAGTACTTC. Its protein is CASSLYFGEQYF. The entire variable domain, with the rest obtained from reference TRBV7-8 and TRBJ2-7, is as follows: GAGVSQSPRYKVAKRGQDVALRCDPISGHVSLFWYQQALGQGPEFLTYFQNEAQLDKSGLPSDRFFAERPEGSVSTLKIQRTQQEDSAVYLCASSLYFGEQYFGPGTRLTVT.

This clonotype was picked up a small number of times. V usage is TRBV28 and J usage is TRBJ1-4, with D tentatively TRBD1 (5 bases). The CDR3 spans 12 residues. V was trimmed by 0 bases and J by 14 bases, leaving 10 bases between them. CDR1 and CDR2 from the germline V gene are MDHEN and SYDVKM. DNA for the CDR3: TGTGCCAGCAGTTTATGGGGCAGGGCCCTGTTTTTT. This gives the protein CASSLWGRALFF.

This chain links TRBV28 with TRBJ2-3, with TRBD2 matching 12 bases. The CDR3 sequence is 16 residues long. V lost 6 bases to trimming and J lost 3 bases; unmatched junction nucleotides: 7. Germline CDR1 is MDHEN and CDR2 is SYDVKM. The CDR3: CASRGRLAGATDTQYF. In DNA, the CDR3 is TGTGCCAGCAGGGGAAGACTAGCGGGAGCAACAGATACGCAGTATTTT.

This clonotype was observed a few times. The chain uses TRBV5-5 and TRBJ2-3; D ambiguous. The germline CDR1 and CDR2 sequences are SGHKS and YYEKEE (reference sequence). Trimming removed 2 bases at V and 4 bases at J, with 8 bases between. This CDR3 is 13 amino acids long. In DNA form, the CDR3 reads TGTGCCAGCAGCTTTAATCCTCCAGATACGCAGTATTTT. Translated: CASSFNPPDTQYF. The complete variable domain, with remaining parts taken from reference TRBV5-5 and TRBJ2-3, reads DAGVTQSPTHLIKTRGQQVTLRCSPISGHKSVSWYQQVLGQGPQFIFQYYEKEERGRGNFPDRFSARQFPNYSSELNVNALLLGDSALYLCASSFNPPDTQYFGPGTRLTVL.

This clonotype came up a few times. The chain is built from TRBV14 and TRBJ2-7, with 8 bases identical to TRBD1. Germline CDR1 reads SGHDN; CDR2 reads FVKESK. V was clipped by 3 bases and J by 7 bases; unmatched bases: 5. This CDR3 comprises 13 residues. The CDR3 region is CASSQTRTGEQYF. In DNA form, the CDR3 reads TGTGCCAGCAGCCAGACCAGGACAGGGGAGCAGTACTTC.

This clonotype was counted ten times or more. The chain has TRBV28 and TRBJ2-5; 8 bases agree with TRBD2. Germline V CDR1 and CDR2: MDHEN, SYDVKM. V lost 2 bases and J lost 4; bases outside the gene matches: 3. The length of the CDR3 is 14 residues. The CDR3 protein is CASSLREGRETQYF. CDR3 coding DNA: TGTGCCAGCAGTTTACGGGAGGGGAGAGAGACCCAGTACTTC.

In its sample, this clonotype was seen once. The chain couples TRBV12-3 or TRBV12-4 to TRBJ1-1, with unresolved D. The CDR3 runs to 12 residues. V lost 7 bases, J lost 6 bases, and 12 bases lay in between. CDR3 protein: CASNLDGAEAFF. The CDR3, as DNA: TGTGCCAGCAACCTAGATGGGGCTGAAGCTTTCTTT.

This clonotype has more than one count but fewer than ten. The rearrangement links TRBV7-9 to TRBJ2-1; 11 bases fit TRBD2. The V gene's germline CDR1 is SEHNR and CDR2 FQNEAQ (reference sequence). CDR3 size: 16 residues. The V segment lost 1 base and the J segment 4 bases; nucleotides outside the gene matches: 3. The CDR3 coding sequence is TGTGCCAGCAGCTTAGGGGGACTAGCGGTATACAATGAGCAGTTCTTC. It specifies CASSLGGLAVYNEQFF.

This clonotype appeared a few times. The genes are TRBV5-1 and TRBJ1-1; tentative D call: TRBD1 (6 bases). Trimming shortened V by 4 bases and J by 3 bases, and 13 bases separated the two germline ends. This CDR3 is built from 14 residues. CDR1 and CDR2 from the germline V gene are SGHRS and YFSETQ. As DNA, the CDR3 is TGCGCCAGCAGCCTTCTGGCAGGGGACACTGAAGCTTTCTTT. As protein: CASSLLAGDTEAFF.

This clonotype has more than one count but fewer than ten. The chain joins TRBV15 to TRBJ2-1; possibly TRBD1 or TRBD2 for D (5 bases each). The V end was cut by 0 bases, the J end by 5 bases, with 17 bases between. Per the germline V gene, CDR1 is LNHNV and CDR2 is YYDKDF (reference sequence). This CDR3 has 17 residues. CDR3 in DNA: TGTGCCACCAGCAGAGATTGGGACGGGATAGGAGACAATGAGCAGTTCTTC. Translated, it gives CATSRDWDGIGDNEQFF.

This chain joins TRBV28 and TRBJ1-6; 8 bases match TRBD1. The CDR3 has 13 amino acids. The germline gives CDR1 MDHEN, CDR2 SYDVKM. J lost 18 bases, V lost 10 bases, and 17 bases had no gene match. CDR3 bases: TGTGCCACATCCGGGACAGGAGTTAGTGTTCCCCACTTT. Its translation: CATSGTGVSVPHF.

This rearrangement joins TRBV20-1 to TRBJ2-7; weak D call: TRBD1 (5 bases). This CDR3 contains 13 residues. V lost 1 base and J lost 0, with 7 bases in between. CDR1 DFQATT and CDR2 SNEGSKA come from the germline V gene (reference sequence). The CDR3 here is CSARGRDSYEQYV. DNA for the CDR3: TGCAGTGCTAGAGGCAGGGACTCCTACGAGCAGTACGTC.